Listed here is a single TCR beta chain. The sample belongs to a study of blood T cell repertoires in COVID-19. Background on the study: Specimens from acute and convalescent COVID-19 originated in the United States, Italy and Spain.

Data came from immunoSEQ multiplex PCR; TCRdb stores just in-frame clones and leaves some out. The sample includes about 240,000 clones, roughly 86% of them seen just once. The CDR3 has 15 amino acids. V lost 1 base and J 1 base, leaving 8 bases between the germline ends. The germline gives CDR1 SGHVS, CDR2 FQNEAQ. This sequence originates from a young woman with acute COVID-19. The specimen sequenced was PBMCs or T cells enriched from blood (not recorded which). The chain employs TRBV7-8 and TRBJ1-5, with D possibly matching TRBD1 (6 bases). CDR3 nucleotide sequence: TGTGCCAGCAGCTTAGTAGACAGGAGCAATCAGCCCCAGCATTTT. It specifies CASSLVDRSNQPQHF.